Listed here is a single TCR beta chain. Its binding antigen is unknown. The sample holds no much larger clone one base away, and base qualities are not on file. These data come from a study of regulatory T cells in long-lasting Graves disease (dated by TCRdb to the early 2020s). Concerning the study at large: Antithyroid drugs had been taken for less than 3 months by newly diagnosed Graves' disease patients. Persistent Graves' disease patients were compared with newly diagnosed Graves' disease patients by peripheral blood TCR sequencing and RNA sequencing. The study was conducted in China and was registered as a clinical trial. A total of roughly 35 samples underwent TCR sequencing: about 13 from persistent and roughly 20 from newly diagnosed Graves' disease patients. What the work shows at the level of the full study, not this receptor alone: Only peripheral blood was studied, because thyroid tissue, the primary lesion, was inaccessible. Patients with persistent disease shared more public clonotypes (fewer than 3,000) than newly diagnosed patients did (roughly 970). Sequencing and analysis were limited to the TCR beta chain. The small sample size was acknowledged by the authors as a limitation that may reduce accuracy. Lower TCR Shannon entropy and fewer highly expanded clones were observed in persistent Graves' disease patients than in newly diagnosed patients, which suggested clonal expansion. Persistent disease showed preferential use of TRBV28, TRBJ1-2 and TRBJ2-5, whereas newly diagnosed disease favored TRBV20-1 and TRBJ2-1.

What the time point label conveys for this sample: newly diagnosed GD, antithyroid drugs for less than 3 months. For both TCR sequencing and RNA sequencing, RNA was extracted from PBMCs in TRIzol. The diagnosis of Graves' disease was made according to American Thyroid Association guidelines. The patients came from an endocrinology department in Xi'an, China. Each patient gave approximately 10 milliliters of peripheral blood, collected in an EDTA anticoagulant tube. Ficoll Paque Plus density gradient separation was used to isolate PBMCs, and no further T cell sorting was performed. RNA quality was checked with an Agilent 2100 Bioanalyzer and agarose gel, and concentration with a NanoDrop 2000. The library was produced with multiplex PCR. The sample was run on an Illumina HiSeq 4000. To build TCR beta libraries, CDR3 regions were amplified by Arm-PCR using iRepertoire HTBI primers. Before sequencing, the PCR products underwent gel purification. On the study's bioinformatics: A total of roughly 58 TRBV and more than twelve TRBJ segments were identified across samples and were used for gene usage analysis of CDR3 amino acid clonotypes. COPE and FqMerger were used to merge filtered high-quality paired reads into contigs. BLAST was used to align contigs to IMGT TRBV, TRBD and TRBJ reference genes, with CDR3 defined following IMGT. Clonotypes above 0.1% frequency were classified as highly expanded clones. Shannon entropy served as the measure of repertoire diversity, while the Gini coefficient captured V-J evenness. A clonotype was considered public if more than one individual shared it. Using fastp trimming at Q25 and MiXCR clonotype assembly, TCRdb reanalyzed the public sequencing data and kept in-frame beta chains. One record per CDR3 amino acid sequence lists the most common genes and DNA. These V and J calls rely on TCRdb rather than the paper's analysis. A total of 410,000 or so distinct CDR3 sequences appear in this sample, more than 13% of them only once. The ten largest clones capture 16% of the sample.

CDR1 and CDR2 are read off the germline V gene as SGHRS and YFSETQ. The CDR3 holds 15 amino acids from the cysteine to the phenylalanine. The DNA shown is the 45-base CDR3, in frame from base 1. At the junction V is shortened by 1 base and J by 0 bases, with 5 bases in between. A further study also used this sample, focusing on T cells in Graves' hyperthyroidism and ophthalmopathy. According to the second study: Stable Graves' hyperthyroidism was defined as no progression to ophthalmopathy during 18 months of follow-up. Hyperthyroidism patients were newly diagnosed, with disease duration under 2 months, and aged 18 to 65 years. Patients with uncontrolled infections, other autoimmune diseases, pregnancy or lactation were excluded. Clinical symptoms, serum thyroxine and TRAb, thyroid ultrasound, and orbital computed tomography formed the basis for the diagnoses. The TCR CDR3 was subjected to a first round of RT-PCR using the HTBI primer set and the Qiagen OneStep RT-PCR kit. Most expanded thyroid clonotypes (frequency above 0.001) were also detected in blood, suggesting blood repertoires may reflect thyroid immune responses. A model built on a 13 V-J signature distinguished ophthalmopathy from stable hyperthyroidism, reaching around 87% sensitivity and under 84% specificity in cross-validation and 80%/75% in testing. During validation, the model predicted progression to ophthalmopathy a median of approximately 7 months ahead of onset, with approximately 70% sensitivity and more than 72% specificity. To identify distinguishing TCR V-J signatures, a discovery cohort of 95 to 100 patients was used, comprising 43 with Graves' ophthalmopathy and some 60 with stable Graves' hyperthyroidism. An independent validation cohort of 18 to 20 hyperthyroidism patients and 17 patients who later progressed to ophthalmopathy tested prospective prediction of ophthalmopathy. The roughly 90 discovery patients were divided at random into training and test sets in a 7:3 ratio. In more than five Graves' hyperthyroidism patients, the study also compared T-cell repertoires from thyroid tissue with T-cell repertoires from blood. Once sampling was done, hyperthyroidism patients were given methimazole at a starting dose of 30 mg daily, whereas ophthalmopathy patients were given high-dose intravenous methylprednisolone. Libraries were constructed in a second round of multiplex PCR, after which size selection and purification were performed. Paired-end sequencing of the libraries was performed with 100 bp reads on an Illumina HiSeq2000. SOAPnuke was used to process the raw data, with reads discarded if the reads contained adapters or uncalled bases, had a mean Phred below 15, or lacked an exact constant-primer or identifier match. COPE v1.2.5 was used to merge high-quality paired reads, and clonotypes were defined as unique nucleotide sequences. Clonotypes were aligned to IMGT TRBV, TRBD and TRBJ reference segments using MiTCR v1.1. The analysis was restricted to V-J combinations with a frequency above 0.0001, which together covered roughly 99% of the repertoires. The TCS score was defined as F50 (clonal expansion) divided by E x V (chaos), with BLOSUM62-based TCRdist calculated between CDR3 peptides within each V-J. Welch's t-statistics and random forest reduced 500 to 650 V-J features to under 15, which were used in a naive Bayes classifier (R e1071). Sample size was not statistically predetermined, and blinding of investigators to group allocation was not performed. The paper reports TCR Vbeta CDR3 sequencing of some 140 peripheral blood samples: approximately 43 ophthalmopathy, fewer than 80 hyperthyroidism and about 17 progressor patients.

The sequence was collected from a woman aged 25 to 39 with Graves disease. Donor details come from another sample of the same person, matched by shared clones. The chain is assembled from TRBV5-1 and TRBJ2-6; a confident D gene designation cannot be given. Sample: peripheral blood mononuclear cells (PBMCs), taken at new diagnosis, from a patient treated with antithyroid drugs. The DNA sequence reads TGCGCCAGCAGCTTGATGGCCTCTGGGGCCAACGTCCTGACTTTC. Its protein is CASSLMASGANVLTF.